This T cell receptor beta chain appears in the sequencing data of a study of CXCR3-negative and CXCR3-positive naive CD8 T cells (dated by TCRdb to the late 2010s). Background on the whole study: In total, some 140 million TRB reads were obtained, corresponding to roughly 1.5 +/- 0.3 million reads per library. The diversity and physicochemical repertoire analyses included about a dozen donors pooled from two independent experiments. The TRBV-TRBJ cluster analysis covered naive subsets from a handful of donors and memory cells from 3 donors.

These reads were obtained on a NextSeq 550. The Human TCR Profiling Kit (MiLaboratory) was used to make UMI-labeled 5' RACE TRB cDNA libraries. cDNA synthesis used the entire amount of extracted RNA, and PCR amplification then used the entire amount of cDNA produced. Libraries were prepared in parallel with an identical number of PCR cycles. From the authors' description of their analysis: With a requirement of at least two reads per UMI, MIGEC and MiXCR extracted about 50,000 +/- 10,000 unique UMI-labeled TRB cDNA molecules per library. Each library averaged about 37,000 +/- 9,700 functional in-frame TRB CDR3 nucleotide clonotypes without stop codons. After downsampling to 5000 UMI-labeled TRB molecules per sample, diversity metrics, including normalized Shannon-Wiener and Chao1, were computed in VDJtools. Clonotype-size-weighted physicochemical properties of the central five CDR3 residues (interaction energy, strength, volume and Kidera factor 4) were computed in VDJtools. Each entry corresponds to one CDR3 protein sequence from reads that TCRdb reprocessed, and DNA is not given. Here the V and J calls rest on TCRdb's processing, not on the authors' analysis. The sample table holds approximately 100,000 distinct CDR3 sequences. Together, the top ten hold about 1% of the sample.

Notes on this clonotype: What this receptor recognizes is not known.

The paper as a whole reports these results and caveats: Similar TRBV-TRBJ usage was shown by naive CXCR3-negative and CXCR3-positive cells from the same donor, whereas distinct patterns were shown by memory cells. Freshly isolated PBMCs were used for most assays because CXCR3 expression partially decreased after cryopreservation. Comparably high repertoire diversity was found in both naive subsets, whereas much lower repertoire diversity was found in memory CD8+ T cells. Surface CD5, linked to self-reactivity in mice, was comparable between naive subsets; TCR interaction strength was therefore also inferred from TRB CDR3 physicochemical properties. TRB CDR3s from CXCR3-positive naive cells showed higher hydrophobicity (lower Kidera factor 4), lower energy, and higher strength and volume indices than CXCR3-negative naive cells.

Sequences SGHTA (CDR1) and FQGTGA (CDR2) are obtained from the germline V gene. From its cysteine to its phenylalanine, the CDR3 spans 14 amino acids. The record lacks a DNA sequence. Each CD8+ T cell subset was flow-sorted in triplicate, and a few hundred thousand cells per subset were placed directly into RLT lysis buffer. To exclude memory contaminants, naive CD8+ T cells were stringently defined as CD45RO-CCR7+CD27+CD95-. Peripheral blood mononuclear cells were isolated from buffy coats by standard density gradient centrifugation. Naive CXCR3-negative and CXCR3-positive CD8+ T cells were flow-sorted using a FACSAria III. An RNeasy Mini Kit was used to extract total RNA from the sorted cells.

Sequenced sample: naive CXCR3+ CD8+ T cells from blood. Explained via the paper, the cell subset or site label denotes: CD45RO-CCR7+CD27+CD95- naive CD8+ T cells expressing CXCR3 (TNR3+). The source is a human donor in good health. Some clones in this sample may be carry-over from other donors' samples. This chain is built from TRBV7-3 and TRBJ2-1; with no DNA, the TCRdb D assignment of TRBD2 cannot be verified. The CDR3 reads as follows: CASSPSAGWHEQFF.